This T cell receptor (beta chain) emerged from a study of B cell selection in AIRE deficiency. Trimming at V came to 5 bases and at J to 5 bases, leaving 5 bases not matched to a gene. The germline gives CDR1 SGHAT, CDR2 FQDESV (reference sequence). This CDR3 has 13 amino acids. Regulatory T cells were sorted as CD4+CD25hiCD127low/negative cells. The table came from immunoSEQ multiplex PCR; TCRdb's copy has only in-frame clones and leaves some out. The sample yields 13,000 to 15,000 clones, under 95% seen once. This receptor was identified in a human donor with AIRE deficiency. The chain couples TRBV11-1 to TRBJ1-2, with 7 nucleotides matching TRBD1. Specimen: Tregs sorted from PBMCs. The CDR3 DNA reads TGTGCCAGCAGCCGAACAGGGGATTATGGCTACACCTTC. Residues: CASSRTGDYGYTF.